This TCR beta chain was sequenced for a study of blood T cell repertoires in COVID-19 (TCRdb year 2020). Regarding the complete study: Samples covering the acute and convalescent phases of COVID-19 were provided by collaborators in the United States, Italy and Spain. HLA class I and class II types, where available, came from metadata supplied by the sample provider rather than from assay-based typing. The sample metadata nearly always contained a de-identified subject ID, COVID-19 status, age in years and sex. Subjects who had been exposed to COVID-19, were actively infected with it, or had recovered from it provided the deeply sampled blood TCRbeta repertoires that made up the dataset. The repertoires were released in a freely available public database intended as a resource for research on the immune response to SARS-CoV-2. The prospective study material was composed of cDNA or gDNA derived from T cells, B-cell-depleted T cells, or PBMCs. The samples were drawn from two sources: the first 160 participants of the ongoing ImmuneRACE study, and fewer than 1,500 subjects contributed by 6 global collaborators.

Whole blood was collected in K2EDTA tubes by collaborating institutions according to the institutions' own protocols. For TCRbeta analysis, collaborator samples were shipped as frozen whole blood, as isolated PBMCs, or as DNA extracted from either sample type. A remark on this clone: No cognate antigen has been identified for it. Base qualities are not recorded, but no much larger clone differs from it by a single base.

The CDR3 numbers 15 residues from cysteine through phenylalanine. Of the read, only the CDR3 DNA is kept; its 45 bases are in frame from base 1. V loses 0 bases of germline sequence and J loses 7 bases, and the interval between the two ends is 12 bases. CDR1 KGHSH and CDR2 LQKENI were looked up in the germline V gene. TCRbeta CDR3 regions were amplified from genomic DNA by means of the immunoSEQ Assay, a bias-controlled multiplex PCR. The paper's data handling went like this. Within the assay, amplification of reference gene primers was used to estimate how many nucleated cells each sample contained. To quantify the absolute abundance of each unique TCRbeta CDR3 rearrangement, sequence reads were collapsed and filtered. Productive Simpson clonality was computed per sample as the square root of Simpson's diversity index over productive rearrangements. TCRdb stores this immuneACCESS table with in-frame sequences only. Part of the clones is absent; in the studies checked, under half of the shortfall reflects unresolved V genes, and no reason is known for the rest. V and J calls and clone size come straight from that table; D and trimming were deduced from the DNA. For this sample the table gives 150,000 to 200,000 clones, of which roughly three quarters were detected only once. The leading ten clones occupy 17% of the sample.

The research as a whole found: The amount of clinical and demographic metadata varied by source and participant and was provided uncurated.

The chain uses TRBV18 and TRBJ1-4; the D gene cannot be named for sure. Sequenced: peripheral blood. The clonotype comes from a man between 60 and 70 years old with active or convalescent COVID-19. CDR3 protein: CASSPPDGGGEKLFF. The DNA reads TGTGCCAGCTCACCACCGGACGGAGGCGGTGAAAAACTGTTTTTT.